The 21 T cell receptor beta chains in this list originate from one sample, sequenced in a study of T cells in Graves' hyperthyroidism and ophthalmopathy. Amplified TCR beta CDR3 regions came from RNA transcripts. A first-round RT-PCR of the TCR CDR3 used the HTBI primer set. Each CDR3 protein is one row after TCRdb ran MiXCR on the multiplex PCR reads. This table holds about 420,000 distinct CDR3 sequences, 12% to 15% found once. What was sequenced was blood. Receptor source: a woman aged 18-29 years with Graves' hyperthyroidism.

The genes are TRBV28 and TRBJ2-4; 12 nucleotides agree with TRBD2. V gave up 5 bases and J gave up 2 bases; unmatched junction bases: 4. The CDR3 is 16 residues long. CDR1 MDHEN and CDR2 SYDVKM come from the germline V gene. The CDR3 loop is CASSLAGGPTKNIQYF. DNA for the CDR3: TGTGCCAGCAGTCTAGCGGGAGGGCCGACCAAAAACATTCAGTACTTC.

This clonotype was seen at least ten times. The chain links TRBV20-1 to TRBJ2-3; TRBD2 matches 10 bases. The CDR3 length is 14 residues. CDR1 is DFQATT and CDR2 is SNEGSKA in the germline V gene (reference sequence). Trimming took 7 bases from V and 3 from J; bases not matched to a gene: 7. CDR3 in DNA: TGCAGTGTGGTTACTAGCGGGATGACAGATACGCAGTATTTT. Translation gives CSVVTSGMTDTQYF.

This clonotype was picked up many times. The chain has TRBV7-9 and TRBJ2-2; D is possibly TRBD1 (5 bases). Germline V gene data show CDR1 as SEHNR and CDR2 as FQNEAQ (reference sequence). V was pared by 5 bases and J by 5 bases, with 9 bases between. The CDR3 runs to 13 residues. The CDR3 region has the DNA TGTGCCAGCAGCAGCCGACAGACCGGGGAGCTGTTTTTT. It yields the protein CASSSRQTGELFF.

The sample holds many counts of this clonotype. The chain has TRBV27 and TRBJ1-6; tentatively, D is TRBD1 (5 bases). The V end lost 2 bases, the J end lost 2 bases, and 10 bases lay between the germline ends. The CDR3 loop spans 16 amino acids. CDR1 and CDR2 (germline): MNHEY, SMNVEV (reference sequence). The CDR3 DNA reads TGTGCCAGCAGTTTAGGGGGTGCAGCCTATAATTCACCCCTCCACTTT. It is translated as CASSLGGAAYNSPLHF.

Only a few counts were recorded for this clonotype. The CDR3 region has the DNA TGTGCCAGTAGTATTGGTGGGAGAGAGAAGTACTTC. Amino acids: CASSIGGREKYF. The chain couples TRBV19 to TRBJ2-5; D possibly corresponds to TRBD2 (5 bases). Germline CDR1 reads LNHDA; CDR2 reads SQIVND (reference sequence). The CDR3 consists of 12 residues. V was pared by 3 bases and J by 12 bases, with 14 bases between.

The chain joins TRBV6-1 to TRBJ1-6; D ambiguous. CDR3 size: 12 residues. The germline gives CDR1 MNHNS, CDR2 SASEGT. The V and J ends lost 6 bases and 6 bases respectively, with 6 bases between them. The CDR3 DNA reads TGTGCCAGCAGGGAATCTAATTCACCCCTCCACTTT. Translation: CASRESNSPLHF.

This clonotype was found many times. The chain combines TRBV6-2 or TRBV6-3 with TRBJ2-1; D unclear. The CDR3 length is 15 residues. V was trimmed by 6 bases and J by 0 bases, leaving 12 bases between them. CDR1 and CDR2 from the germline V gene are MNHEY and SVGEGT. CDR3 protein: CASRAPFSSYNEQFF. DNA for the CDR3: TGTGCCAGCAGGGCCCCGTTTAGCTCCTACAATGAGCAGTTCTTC.

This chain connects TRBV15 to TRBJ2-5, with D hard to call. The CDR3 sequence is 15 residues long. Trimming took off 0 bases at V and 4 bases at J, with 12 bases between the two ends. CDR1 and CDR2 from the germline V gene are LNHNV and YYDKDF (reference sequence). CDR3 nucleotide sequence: TGTGCCACCAGCAGAGATCACCGGGCCGGAGAGACCCAGTACTTC. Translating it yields CATSRDHRAGETQYF.

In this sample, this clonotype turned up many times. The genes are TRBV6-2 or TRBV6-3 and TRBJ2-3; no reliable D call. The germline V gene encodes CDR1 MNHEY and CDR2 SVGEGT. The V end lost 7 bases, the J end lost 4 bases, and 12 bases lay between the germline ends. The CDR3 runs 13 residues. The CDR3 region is CASNSRRADTQYF. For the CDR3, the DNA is TGTGCCAGCAACTCCAGGCGTGCAGATACGCAGTATTTT.

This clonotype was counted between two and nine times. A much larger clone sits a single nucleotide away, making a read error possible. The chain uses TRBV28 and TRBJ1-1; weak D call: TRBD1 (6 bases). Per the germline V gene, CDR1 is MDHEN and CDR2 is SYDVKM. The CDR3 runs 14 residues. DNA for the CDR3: TGTGCCACCAGGACAGAGGGATTGAACACTGAAACTTTCTTT. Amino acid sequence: CATRTEGLNTETFF. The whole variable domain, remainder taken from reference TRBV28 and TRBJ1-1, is DVKVTQSSRYLVKRTGEKVFLECVQDMDHENMFWYRQDPGLGLRLIYFSYDVKMKEKGDIPEGYSVSREKKERFSLILESASTNQTSMYLCATRTEGLNTETFFGQGTRLTVV.

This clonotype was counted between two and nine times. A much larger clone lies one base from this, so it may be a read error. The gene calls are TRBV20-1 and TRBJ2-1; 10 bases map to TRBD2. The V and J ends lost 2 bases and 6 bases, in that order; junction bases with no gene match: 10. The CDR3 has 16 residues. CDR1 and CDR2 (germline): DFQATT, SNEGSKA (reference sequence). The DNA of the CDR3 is TGCAGTGCTAGACCGGCTAGCGGGGGACGTTTCAATGAGCAGTTCTTC. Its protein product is CSARPASGGRFNEQFF.

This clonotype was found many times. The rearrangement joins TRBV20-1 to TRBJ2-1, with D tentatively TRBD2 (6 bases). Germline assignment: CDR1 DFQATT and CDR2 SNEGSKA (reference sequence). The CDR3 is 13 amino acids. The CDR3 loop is CRAQEGIYNEQFF. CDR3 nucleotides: TGCAGGGCCCAGGAGGGTATCTACAATGAGCAGTTCTTC.

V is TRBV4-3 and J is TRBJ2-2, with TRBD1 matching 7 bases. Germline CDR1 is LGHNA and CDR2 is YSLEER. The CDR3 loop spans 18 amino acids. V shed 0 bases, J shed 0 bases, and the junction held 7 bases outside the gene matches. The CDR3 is CASSQDFAGGSNTGELFF. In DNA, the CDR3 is TGCGCCAGCAGCCAAGATTTCGCAGGGGGTTCGAACACCGGGGAGCTGTTTTTT.

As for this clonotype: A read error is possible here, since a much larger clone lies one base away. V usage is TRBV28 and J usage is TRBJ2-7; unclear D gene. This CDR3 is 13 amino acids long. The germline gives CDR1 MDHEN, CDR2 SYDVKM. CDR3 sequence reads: CDSSQDRRAEQYF. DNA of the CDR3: TGTGACAGCAGTCAGGACCGCCGGGCAGAGCAGTACTTC. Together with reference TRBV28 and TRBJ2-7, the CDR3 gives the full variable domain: DVKVTQSSRYLVKRTGEKVFLECVQDMDHENMFWYRQDPGLGLRLIYFSYDVKMKEKGDIPEGYSVSREKKERFSLILESASTNQTSMYLCDSSQDRRAEQYFGPGTRLTVT.

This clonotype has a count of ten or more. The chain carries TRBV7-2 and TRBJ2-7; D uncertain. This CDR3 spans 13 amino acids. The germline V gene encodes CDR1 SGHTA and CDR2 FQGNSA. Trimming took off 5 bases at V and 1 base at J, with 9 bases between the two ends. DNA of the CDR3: TGTGCCAGCAGCCAAAGGGCTTCCTACGAGCAGTACTTC. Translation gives CASSQRASYEQYF.

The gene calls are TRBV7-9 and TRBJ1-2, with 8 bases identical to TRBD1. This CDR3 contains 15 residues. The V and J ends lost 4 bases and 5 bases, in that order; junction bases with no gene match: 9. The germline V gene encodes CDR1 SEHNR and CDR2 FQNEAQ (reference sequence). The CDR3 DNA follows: TGTGCCAGCAGCTCAACAGGGGGTCTTATTTATGGCTACACCTTC. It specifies CASSSTGGLIYGYTF.

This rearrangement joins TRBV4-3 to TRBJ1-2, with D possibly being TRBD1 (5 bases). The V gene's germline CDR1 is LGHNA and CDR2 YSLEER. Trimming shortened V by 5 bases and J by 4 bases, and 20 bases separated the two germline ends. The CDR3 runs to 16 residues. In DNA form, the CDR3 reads TGCGCCAGCAGCGACGGGGCCAGACTTGACTCCTATGGCTACACCTTC. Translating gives CASSDGARLDSYGYTF.

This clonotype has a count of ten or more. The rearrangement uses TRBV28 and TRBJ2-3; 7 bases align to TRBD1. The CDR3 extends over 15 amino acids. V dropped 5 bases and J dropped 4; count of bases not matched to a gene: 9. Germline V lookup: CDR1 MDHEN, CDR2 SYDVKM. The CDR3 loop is CASSLLLDRADTQYF. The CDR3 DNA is TGTGCCAGCAGTCTACTTCTCGACAGGGCAGATACGCAGTATTTT. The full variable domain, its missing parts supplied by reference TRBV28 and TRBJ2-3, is DVKVTQSSRYLVKRTGEKVFLECVQDMDHENMFWYRQDPGLGLRLIYFSYDVKMKEKGDIPEGYSVSREKKERFSLILESASTNQTSMYLCASSLLLDRADTQYFGPGTRLTVL.

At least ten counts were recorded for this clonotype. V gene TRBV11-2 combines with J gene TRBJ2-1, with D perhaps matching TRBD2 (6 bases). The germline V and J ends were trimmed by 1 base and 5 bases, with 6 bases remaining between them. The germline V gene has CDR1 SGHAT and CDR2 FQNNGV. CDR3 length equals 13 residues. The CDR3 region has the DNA TGTGCCAGCAGCTTAGGGGGGGACAATGAGCAGTTCTTC. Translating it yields CASSLGGDNEQFF.

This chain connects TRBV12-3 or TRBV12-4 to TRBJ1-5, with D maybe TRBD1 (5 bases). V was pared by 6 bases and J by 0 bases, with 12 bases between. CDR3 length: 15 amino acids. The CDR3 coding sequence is TGTGCCAGCAGCTCGACAGTTAATAGCAATCAGCCCCAGCATTTT. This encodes CASSSTVNSNQPQHF.

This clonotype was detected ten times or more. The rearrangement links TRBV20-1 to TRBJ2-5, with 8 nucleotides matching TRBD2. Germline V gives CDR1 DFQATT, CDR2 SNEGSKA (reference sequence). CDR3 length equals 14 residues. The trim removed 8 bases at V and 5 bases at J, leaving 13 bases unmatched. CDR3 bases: TGCAGTCCCTGGGGCGGGAGGCCAGGGGAGACCCAGTACTTC. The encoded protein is CSPWGGRPGETQYF.